What follows is one T cell receptor beta chain and its context. This sample stems from a study of blood T cell repertoires in COVID-19. The CDR3 extends over 13 amino acids. Per germline, CDR1 KGHSH and CDR2 LQKENI. V lost 6 bases and J 5 bases, leaving 10 bases between the germline ends. The cohort comprised adults aged about 18 to 89 years residing in about two dozen US areas. Cohorts were based on clinical histories the participants reported. Produced via immunoSEQ multiplex PCR; TCRdb's table is partial and in-frame only. The table has about 300,000 clones, 85% seen once. This TCR was sampled from a woman in her forties or fifties who had recovered from COVID-19. The sample was PBMCs or T cells enriched from blood (not recorded which). This chain uses TRBV18 with TRBJ1-4; tentative D call: TRBD1 (6 bases). The CDR3 loop is CASSRTENEKLFF. The DNA for the CDR3 is TGTGCCAGCTCCCGGACAGAAAATGAAAAACTGTTTTTT. The whole variable domain, remainder taken from reference TRBV18 and TRBJ1-4, is NAGVMQNPRHLVRRRGQEARLRCSPMKGHSHVYWYRQLPEEGLKFMVYLQKENIIDESGMPKERFSAEFPKEGPSILRIQQVVRGDSAAYFCASSRTENEKLFFGSGTQLSVL.